The rows below give T cell receptor beta chains drawn from one sample of a study of blood T cell repertoires in COVID-19. TCRdb's copy holds only in-frame clones and misses some; the assay was immunoSEQ multiplex PCR. Seen here are 150,000 to 250,000 clones, 75% to 90% observed once, and the top ten hold approximately 2.1%. The specimen was PBMCs or T cells enriched from blood (not recorded which). These receptors came from a woman younger than 45 who had recovered from COVID-19. CDR3s leave out the opening cysteine and the closing phenylalanine or tryptophan.

V	J	CDR3
TRBV15	TRBJ1-1	ATSKGAVNTEAF
TRBV19	TRBJ2-1	ASSTEGQEGYGQF
TRBV20-1	TRBJ1-1	SASTLQGAIEAF
TRBV24-1	TRBJ2-1	ATSIGQGGSNEQF
TRBV30	TRBJ1-1	AWGDRANTEAF
TRBV6-2/TRBV6-3	TRBJ2-1	ASSYSSGEPLYNEQF
TRBV6-5	TRBJ2-7	ASSYRSRSYEQY
TRBV19	TRBJ1-1	ASSLGQENTEAF
TRBV5-1	TRBJ2-1	ASSLGLSGRVKFEQF
TRBV2	TRBJ1-1	ASSSDRETIGTEAF